The 18 T cell receptor beta chains listed next were all sequenced from one sample in a study of chemoradiotherapy in HPV16-positive cancers. Here immunoSEQ multiplex PCR was the method, and the copy in TCRdb shows in-frame clones only, minus some. The sample has around 30,000 clones; 91% are singletons. Here the sequenced sample was blood, taken from a patient who underwent chemoradiotherapy. These TCRs come from a human donor with HPV-associated anogenital cancer.

The chain combines TRBV27 with TRBJ2-3; D not resolved. Germline loops: CDR1 MNHEY, CDR2 SMNVEV (reference sequence). This CDR3 comprises 12 residues. V was pared by 4 bases and J by 4 bases, with 6 bases between. CDR3 bases: TGTGCCAGCAGTTCCAACGCAGATACGCAGTATTTT. It yields the protein CASSSNADTQYF.

The chain is built from TRBV4-1 and TRBJ2-1; the D is unclear. V was trimmed by 4 bases and J by 7 bases, leaving 14 bases between them. From germline, CDR1 is MGHRA and CDR2 YSYEKL. The CDR3 runs 14 residues. The CDR3: CASSPIDGLNEQFF. The CDR3 DNA reads TGCGCCAGCAGCCCTATAGACGGTCTGAATGAGCAGTTCTTC.

This clone is a singleton in its sample. The chain joins TRBV28 to TRBJ2-3, with 9 positions matching TRBD2. Germline assignment: CDR1 MDHEN and CDR2 SYDVKM. The CDR3 runs to 16 residues. The J segment lost 5 bases and the V segment lost 2 bases, leaving 8 bases of the junction unmatched. For the CDR3, the DNA is TGTGCCAGCAGTTTAGAGGCGGGAGGGCCCGGAGATACGCAGTATTTT. Amino acid sequence: CASSLEAGGPGDTQYF. Together with reference TRBV28 and TRBJ2-3, the CDR3 gives the full variable domain: DVKVTQSSRYLVKRTGEKVFLECVQDMDHENMFWYRQDPGLGLRLIYFSYDVKMKEKGDIPEGYSVSREKKERFSLILESASTNQTSMYLCASSLEAGGPGDTQYFGPGTRLTVL.

The chain links TRBV28 to TRBJ1-5; D ambiguous. CDR3 length: 16 residues. V lost 5 bases and J 4 bases, leaving 18 bases between the germline ends. CDR1 MDHEN and CDR2 SYDVKM come from the germline V gene. CDR3 coding DNA: TGTGCCAGCAGTAAGTGGAGCGGATCCTTGAATCAGCCCCAGCATTTT. It yields the protein CASSKWSGSLNQPQHF.

The chain recombines TRBV2 with TRBJ2-3; D remains unclear. With 2 bases removed from V and 6 bases from J, the gap between germline ends came to 6 bases. The germline gives CDR1 SNHLY, CDR2 FYNNEI. CDR3 length equals 12 residues. The chain's CDR3 is CASSEYWDTQYF. In DNA form, the CDR3 reads TGTGCCAGCAGTGAATACTGGGATACGCAGTATTTT. Full variable domain (missing parts from reference TRBV2 and TRBJ2-3): EPEVTQTPSHQVTQMGQEVILRCVPISNHLYFYWYRQILGQKVEFLVSFYNNEISEKSEIFDDQFSVERPDGSNFTLKIRSTKLEDSAMYFCASSEYWDTQYFGPGTRLTVL.

The count of this clone is one. The chain links TRBV6-1 to TRBJ2-1; either TRBD1 or TRBD2 may fit D (6 bases each). Germline loops: CDR1 MNHNS, CDR2 SASEGT. V was pared by 5 bases and J by 10 bases, with 18 bases between. The CDR3 is 14 amino acids. The CDR3 loop reads CASSLGGGPPEQFF. The CDR3 DNA reads TGTGCCAGCAGTCTAGGAGGGGGGCCACCCGAGCAGTTCTTC.

With respect to this clone: Other DNA sequences of this sample code for an identical CDR3. The rearrangement uses TRBV7-6 and TRBJ1-1; D gene unclear. With 1 base removed from V and 2 bases from J, the gap between germline ends came to 8 bases. The germline V gene has CDR1 SGHVS and CDR2 FNYEAQ. This CDR3 has 14 residues. The CDR3: CASSLEAVNTEAFF. The CDR3 DNA follows: TGTGCCAGCAGCTTAGAAGCGGTAAACACTGAAGCTTTCTTT.

The V call is TRBV25-1, the J call TRBJ2-1, with 8 bases aligning to TRBD2. Germline CDR1 MGHDK, CDR2 SYGVNS. With 2 bases clipped from V and 0 bases from J, the junction kept 3 bases outside the gene matches. There are 16 residues in the CDR3. The CDR3 DNA reads as TGTGCCAGCAGTGAAAGAAGCGGGAGCTCCTACAATGAGCAGTTCTTC. Amino acid sequence: CASSERSGSSYNEQFF. The full variable domain, rest sourced from reference TRBV25-1 and TRBJ2-1, is EADIYQTPRYLVIGTGKKITLECSQTMGHDKMYWYQQDPGMELHLIHYSYGVNSTEKGDLSSESTVSRIRTEHFPLTLESARPSHTSQYLCASSERSGSSYNEQFFGPGTRLTVL.

The chain employs TRBV9 and TRBJ2-7, with TRBD2 identical over 9 bases. CDR1 is SGDLS, CDR2 YYNGEE, per germline. This CDR3 has 14 residues. J gave up 4 bases and V 4 bases, and 6 bases lay outside the gene matches. This CDR3 reads CASSPGLASYEQYF. The CDR3 nucleotides are TGTGCCAGCAGCCCGGGACTAGCAAGTTACGAGCAGTACTTC.

The chain combines TRBV4-1 with TRBJ2-1; a possible D gene is TRBD1 (5 bases). The CDR3 extends over 15 amino acids. V lost 0 bases and J 2 bases, leaving 8 bases between the germline ends. Germline CDR1 reads MGHRA; CDR2 reads YSYEKL. CDR3 sequence reads: CASSQETAPYNEQFF. Here the CDR3 DNA reads TGCGCCAGCAGCCAAGAGACAGCTCCCTACAATGAGCAGTTCTTC.

This rearrangement joins TRBV9 to TRBJ2-1; a weak D match, TRBD1 (6 bases). This CDR3 is 17 amino acids long. Trimming shortened V by 0 bases and J by 4 bases, and 17 bases separated the two germline ends. Germline CDR1 SGDLS, CDR2 YYNGEE. The CDR3 loop is CASSVEGDPGFYNEQFF. In DNA form, the CDR3 reads TGTGCCAGCAGCGTAGAGGGGGACCCTGGCTTTTACAATGAGCAGTTCTTC.

This rearrangement joins TRBV6-5 to TRBJ1-2, with D uncertain. CDR1 and CDR2 from the germline V gene are MNHEY and SVGAGI. Between the trimmed V and J ends, which lost 0 bases and 5 bases, there was a span of 10 bases. This CDR3 has 14 amino acids. The CDR3 DNA sequence: TGTGCCAGCAGTTACTCGGGAACTTTTTATGGCTACACCTTC. Protein product: CASSYSGTFYGYTF.

The chain carries TRBV2 and TRBJ2-3; the D is unclear. V was trimmed by 7 bases and J by 5 bases, leaving 10 bases between them. The germline gives CDR1 SNHLY, CDR2 FYNNEI. The CDR3 extends over 12 amino acids. The CDR3 DNA is TGTGCCAGCACCTTGCTTGGAGATACGCAGTATTTT. Translated: CASTLLGDTQYF. Supplemented by reference TRBV2 and TRBJ2-3, the full variable domain reads EPEVTQTPSHQVTQMGQEVILRCVPISNHLYFYWYRQILGQKVEFLVSFYNNEISEKSEIFDDQFSVERPDGSNFTLKIRSTKLEDSAMYFCASTLLGDTQYFGPGTRLTVL.

The gene calls are TRBV18 and TRBJ2-2; D is perhaps TRBD2 (6 bases). Deletions cut 3 bases from V and 1 base from J, with 18 bases between. Germline V lookup: CDR1 KGHSH, CDR2 LQKENI. The CDR3 covers 18 residues. CDR3 sequence reads: CASSPYNPAGGNTGELFF. The CDR3, as DNA: TGTGCCAGCTCACCCTATAACCCAGCCGGGGGGAACACCGGGGAGCTGTTTTTT.

The chain links TRBV29-1 to TRBJ1-3; no clear D gene. The V end lost 4 bases, the J end lost 3 bases, and 4 bases lay between the germline ends. The CDR3 totals 11 residues. Germline V gives CDR1 SQVTM, CDR2 ANQGSEA. CDR3 amino acids: CSVGLGNTIYF. CDR3 nucleotides: TGCAGCGTTGGTCTTGGAAACACCATATATTTT.

The chain employs TRBV28 and TRBJ2-7; D possibly matches TRBD1 or TRBD2 (5 bases each). Trimming stripped 3 bases from V and 3 bases from J, with 9 bases between. The germline V gene encodes CDR1 MDHEN and CDR2 SYDVKM. This CDR3 contains 13 residues. CDR3 DNA: TGTGCCAGCAGTTTGCCGAGGGGCTACGAGCAGTACTTC. Translation gives CASSLPRGYEQYF.

This chain uses TRBV6-5 with TRBJ2-7, with D maybe TRBD1 (5 bases). The V gene lost 5 bases and the J gene lost 1 base, with 15 bases spanning the gap. This CDR3 region has 15 residues. Germline CDR1 reads MNHEY; CDR2 reads SVGAGI. In nucleotides, the CDR3 is TGTGCCAGCAGTCAAAACAGGTTTAGATCCTACGAGCAGTACTTC. Its translation: CASSQNRFRSYEQYF.

The rearrangement links TRBV2 to TRBJ2-7; tentative D call: TRBD1 (6 bases). This CDR3 has 14 amino acids. Trimming pared 6 bases from V and 5 bases from J, leaving 17 bases between. The V gene's germline CDR1 is SNHLY and CDR2 FYNNEI. The CDR3 protein is CASRVPTTGNEQYF. In nucleotides, the CDR3 is TGTGCCAGCAGGGTACCCACCACAGGGAACGAGCAGTACTTC.